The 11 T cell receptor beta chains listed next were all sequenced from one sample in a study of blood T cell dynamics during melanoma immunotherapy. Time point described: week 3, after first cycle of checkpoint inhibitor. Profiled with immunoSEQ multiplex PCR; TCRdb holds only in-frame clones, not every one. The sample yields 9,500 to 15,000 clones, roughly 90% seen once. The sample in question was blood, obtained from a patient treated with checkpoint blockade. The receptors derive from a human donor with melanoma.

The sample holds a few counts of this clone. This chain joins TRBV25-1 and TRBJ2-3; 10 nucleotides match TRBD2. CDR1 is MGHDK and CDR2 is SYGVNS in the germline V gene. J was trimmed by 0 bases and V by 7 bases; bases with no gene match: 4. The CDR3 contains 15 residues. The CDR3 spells CASTTSGASTDTQYF. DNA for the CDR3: TGTGCCAGCACAACTAGCGGGGCGAGCACAGATACGCAGTATTTT.

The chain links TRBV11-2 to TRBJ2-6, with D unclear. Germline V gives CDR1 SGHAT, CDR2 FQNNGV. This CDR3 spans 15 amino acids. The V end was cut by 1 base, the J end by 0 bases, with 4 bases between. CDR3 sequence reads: CASSLGGSGANVLTF. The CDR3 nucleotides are TGTGCCAGCAGCTTAGGGGGCTCTGGGGCCAACGTCCTGACTTTC.

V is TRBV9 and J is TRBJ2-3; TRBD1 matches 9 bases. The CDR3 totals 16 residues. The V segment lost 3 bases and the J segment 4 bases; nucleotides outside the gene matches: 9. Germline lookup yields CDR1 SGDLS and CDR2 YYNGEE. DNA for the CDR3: TGTGCCAGCAGCGGGCCACAGGGGGCTATATCAGATACGCAGTATTTT. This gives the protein CASSGPQGAISDTQYF.

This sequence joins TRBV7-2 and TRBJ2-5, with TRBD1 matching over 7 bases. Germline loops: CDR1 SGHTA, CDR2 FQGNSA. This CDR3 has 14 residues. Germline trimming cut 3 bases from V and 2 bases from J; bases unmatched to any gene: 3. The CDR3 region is CASSFTRGQETQYF. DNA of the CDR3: TGTGCCAGCAGCTTCACCAGGGGGCAAGAGACCCAGTACTTC.

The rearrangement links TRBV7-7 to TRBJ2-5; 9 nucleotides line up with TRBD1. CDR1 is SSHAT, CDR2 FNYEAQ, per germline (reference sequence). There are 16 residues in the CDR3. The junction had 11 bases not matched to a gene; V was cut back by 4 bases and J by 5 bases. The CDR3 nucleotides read TGTGCCAGCAGCTCGATCACAGGGGGCCAAGGGGAGACCCAGTACTTC. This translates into CASSSITGGQGETQYF.

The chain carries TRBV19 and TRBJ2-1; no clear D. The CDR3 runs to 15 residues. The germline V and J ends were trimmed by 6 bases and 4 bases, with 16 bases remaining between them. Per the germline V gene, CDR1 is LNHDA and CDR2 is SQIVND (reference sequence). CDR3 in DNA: TGTGCCAGTAGCTCCCAGGCCTTTGAATACAATGAGCAGTTCTTC. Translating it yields CASSSQAFEYNEQFF.

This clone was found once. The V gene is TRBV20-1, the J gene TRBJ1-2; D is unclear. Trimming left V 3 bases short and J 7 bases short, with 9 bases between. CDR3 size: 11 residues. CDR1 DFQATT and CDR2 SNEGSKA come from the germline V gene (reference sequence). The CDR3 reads CSASSDGGYTF. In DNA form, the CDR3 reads TGCAGTGCTAGTAGTGACGGTGGCTACACCTTC.

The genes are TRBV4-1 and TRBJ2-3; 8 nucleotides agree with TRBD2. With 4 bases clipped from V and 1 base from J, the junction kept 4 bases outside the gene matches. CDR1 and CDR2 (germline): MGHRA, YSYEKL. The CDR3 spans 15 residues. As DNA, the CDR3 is TGCGCCAGCAGCCCGACTAGCGTCCGCACAGATACGCAGTATTTT. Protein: CASSPTSVRTDTQYF.

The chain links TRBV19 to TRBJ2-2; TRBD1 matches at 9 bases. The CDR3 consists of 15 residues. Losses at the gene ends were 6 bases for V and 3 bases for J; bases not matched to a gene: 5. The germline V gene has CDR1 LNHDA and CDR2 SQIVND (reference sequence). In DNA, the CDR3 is TGTGCCAGTAGGACACGGACAGGGGACACCGGGGAGCTGTTTTTT. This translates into CASRTRTGDTGELFF.

Here the CDR3 DNA reads TGTGCCAGCAGCGAAACCGGGACAGGGATGTCCACTGAAGCTTTCTTT. The encoded protein is CASSETGTGMSTEAFF. The J gene is TRBJ1-1, the V gene TRBV5-6; TRBD1 aligns across 9 bases. V shed 4 bases and J 4 bases; nucleotides not matched to a gene: 11. Germline V CDR1 and CDR2: SGHDT, YYEEEE. The CDR3 consists of 16 residues. Complete variable domain (other parts from reference TRBV5-6 and TRBJ1-1): DAGVTQSPTHLIKTRGQQVTLRCSPKSGHDTVSWYQQALGQGPQFIFQYYEEEERQRGNFPDRFSGHQFPNYSSELNVNALLLGDSALYLCASSETGTGMSTEAFFGQGTRLTVV.

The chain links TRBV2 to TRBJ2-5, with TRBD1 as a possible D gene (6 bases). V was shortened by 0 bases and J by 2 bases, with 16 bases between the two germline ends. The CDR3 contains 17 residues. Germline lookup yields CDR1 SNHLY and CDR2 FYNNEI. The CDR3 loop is CASSEAHGWGLQETQYF. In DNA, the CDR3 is TGTGCCAGCAGTGAAGCGCACGGTTGGGGGCTACAAGAGACCCAGTACTTC. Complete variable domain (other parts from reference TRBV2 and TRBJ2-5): EPEVTQTPSHQVTQMGQEVILRCVPISNHLYFYWYRQILGQKVEFLVSFYNNEISEKSEIFDDQFSVERPDGSNFTLKIRSTKLEDSAMYFCASSEAHGWGLQETQYFGPGTRLLVL.